The clone carrying this TCR beta chain was seen only a few times. Its antigen is unidentified. The PCR employed 60 Vbeta primers together with 13 Jbeta primers. In the authors' workflow: There were about 80 million unique TCR beta chains by a later count, and approximately 12 million of them were shared. Some clones are missing from TCRdb's copy, which holds only in-frame ones; the method was immunoSEQ multiplex PCR. That table supplies the V and J calls and clone size; D and trimming were determined from the DNA. The profile shows 100,000 to 120,000 clones, 65% to 90% of them singletons. Germline CDR1 and CDR2: SEHNR and FQNEAQ (reference sequence). The CDR3 is 12 amino acids. The ends were cut back, 2 bases at V and 8 bases at J, with 9 bases in the middle. All the people who gave samples were healthy bone marrow donors. This record belongs to a study of cytomegalovirus exposure and HLA in healthy donors. Study findings and constraints: Accurate predictions that matched the HLA-A and HLA-B alleles of most subjects were reportedly made from TCR beta sequences. A prior analysis recorded that most TCR beta V segments were productive about 87% or about 30% of the time.

This sequence joins TRBV7-9 and TRBJ1-1; possibly TRBD1 for D (5 bases). The sequenced material came from PBMCs. The sequence was obtained from a young man in good health and CMV-seropositive. The CDR3 DNA sequence: TGTGCCAGCAGCTTACTAAAGGGGGAAGCTTTCTTT. It translates to CASSLLKGEAFF.